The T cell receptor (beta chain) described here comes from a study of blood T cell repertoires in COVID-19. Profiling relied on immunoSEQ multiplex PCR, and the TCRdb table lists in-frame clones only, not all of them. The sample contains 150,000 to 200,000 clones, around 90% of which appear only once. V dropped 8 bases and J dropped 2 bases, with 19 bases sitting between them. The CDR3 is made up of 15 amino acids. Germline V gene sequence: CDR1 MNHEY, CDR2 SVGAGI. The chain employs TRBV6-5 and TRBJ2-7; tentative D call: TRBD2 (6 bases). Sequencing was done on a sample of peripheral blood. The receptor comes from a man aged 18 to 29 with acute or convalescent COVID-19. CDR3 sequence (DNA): TGTGCCAGCCAAGTGGGGCGGGGAGTGGCCTACGAGCAGTACTTC. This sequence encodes CASQVGRGVAYEQYF.